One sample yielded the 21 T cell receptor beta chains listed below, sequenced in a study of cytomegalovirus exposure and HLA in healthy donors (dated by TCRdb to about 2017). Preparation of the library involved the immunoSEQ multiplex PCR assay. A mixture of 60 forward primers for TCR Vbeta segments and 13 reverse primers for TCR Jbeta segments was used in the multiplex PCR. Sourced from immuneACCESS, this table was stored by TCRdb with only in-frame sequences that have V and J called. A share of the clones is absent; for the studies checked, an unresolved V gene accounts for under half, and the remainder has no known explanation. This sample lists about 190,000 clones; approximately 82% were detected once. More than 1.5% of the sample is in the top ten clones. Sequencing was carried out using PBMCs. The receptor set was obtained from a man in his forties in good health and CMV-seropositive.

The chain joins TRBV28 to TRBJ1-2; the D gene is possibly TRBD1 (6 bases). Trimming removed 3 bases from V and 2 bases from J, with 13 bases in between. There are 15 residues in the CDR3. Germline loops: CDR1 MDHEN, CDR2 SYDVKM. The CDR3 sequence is CASSFLDRKNYGYTF. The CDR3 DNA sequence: TGTGCCAGCAGTTTTTTAGACAGGAAAAACTATGGCTACACCTTC.

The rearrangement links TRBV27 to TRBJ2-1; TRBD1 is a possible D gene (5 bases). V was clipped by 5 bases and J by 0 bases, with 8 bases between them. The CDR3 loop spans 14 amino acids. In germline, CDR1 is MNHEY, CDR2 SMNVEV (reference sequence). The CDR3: CASSGASSYNEQFF. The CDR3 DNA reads TGTGCCAGCAGTGGGGCAAGCTCCTACAATGAGCAGTTCTTC.

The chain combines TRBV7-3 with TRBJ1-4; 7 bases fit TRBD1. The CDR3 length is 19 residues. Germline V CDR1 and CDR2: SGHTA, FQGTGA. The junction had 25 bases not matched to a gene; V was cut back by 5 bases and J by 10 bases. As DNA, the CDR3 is TGTGCCAGCAGCGATACCGGGACAGATTTAATGATGGAACACATAAAACTGTTTTTT. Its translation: CASSDTGTDLMMEHIKLFF.

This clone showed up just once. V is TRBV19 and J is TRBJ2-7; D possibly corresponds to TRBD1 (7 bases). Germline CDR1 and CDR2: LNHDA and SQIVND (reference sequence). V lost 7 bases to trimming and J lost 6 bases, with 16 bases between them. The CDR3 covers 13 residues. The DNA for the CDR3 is TGTGCCAGTAAGGAACAGGGGAGGAGCGAGCAGTACTTC. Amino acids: CASKEQGRSEQYF.

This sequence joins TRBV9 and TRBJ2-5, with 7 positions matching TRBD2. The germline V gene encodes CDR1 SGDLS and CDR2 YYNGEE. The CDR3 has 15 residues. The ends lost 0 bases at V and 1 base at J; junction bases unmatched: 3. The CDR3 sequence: CASSVGGGSQETQYF. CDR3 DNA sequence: TGTGCCAGCAGCGTAGGGGGGGGAAGCCAAGAGACCCAGTACTTC.

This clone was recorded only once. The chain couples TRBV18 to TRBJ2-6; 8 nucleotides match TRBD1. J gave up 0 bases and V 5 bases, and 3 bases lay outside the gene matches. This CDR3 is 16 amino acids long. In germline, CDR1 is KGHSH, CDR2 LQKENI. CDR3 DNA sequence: TGTGCCAGCTCAGGGACAGGCTTCTCTGGGGCCAACGTCCTGACTTTC. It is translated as CASSGTGFSGANVLTF.

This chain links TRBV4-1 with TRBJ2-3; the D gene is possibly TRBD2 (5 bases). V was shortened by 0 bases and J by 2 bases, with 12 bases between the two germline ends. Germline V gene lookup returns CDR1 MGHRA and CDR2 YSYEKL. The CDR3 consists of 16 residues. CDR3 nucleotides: TGCGCCAGCAGCCAAGAAAGTGGGAGCCTCACAGATACGCAGTATTTT. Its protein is CASSQESGSLTDTQYF.

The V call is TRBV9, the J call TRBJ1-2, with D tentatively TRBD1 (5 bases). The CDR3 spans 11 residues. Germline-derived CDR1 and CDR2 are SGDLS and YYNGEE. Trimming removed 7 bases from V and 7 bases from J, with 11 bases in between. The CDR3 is CASAGRLGYTF. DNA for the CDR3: TGTGCCAGCGCGGGACGCCTTGGCTACACCTTC.

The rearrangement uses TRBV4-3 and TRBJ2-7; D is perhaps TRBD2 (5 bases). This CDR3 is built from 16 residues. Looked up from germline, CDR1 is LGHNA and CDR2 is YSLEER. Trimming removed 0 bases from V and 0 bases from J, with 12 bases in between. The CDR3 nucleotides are TGCGCCAGCAGCCAAGATTTGACTACCAGCTCCTACGAGCAGTACTTC. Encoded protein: CASSQDLTTSSYEQYF.

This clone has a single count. CDR3 nucleotides: TGTGCCAGTAGTTCGTCCCGGGACCCCGGAGGGCAGCCCCAGCATTTT. It is translated as CASSSSRDPGGQPQHF. The chain combines TRBV19 with TRBJ1-5; D is perhaps TRBD1 (5 bases). Per the germline V gene, CDR1 is LNHDA and CDR2 is SQIVND (reference sequence). The CDR3 extends over 16 amino acids. V lost 5 bases and J lost 7, with 21 bases in between.

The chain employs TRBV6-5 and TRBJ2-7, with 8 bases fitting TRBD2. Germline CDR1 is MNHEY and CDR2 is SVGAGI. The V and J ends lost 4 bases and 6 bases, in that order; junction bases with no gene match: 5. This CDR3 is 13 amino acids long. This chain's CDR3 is CASSWDSGTEQYF. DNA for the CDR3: TGTGCCAGCAGTTGGGATAGCGGGACCGAGCAGTACTTC.

CDR3 DNA sequence: TGTGCCAGCAGTCCGACAGGGGAGGCCAAAAACATTCAGTACTTC. As protein: CASSPTGEAKNIQYF. This chain links TRBV28 with TRBJ2-4, with 8 positions matching TRBD1. Trimming removed 5 bases from V and 1 base from J; junction bases left unmatched: 4. CDR3 size: 15 residues. The germline V gene encodes CDR1 MDHEN and CDR2 SYDVKM. The complete variable domain, with remaining parts taken from reference TRBV28 and TRBJ2-4, reads DVKVTQSSRYLVKRTGEKVFLECVQDMDHENMFWYRQDPGLGLRLIYFSYDVKMKEKGDIPEGYSVSREKKERFSLILESASTNQTSMYLCASSPTGEAKNIQYFGAGTRLSVL.

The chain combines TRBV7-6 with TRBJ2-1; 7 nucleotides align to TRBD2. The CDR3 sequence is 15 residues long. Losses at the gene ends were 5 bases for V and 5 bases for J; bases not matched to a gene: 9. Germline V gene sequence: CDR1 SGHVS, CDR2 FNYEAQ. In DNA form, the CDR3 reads TGTGCCAGCAGCACCCCTAGCGGCCCTGACAATGAGCAGTTCTTC. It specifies CASSTPSGPDNEQFF.

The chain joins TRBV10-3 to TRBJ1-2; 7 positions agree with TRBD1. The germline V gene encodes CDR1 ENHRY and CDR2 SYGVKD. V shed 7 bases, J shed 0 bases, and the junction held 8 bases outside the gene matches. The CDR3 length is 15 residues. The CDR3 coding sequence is TGTGCCATCACGCCGGGACAGACAGCTAACTATGGCTACACCTTC. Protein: CAITPGQTANYGYTF.

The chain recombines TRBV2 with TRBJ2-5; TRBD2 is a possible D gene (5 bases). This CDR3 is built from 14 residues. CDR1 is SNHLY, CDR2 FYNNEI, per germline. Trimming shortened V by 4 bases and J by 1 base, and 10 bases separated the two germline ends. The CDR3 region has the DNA TGTGCCAGCAGTGGAAGACTACCCCAAGAGACCCAGTACTTC. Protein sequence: CASSGRLPQETQYF.

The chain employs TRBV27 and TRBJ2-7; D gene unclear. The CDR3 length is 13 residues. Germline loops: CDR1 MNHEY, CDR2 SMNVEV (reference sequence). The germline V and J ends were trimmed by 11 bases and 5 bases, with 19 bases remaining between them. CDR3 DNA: TGTGCCCGGCTTCAGGTGATTTCCAACGAGCAGTACTTC. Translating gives CARLQVISNEQYF.

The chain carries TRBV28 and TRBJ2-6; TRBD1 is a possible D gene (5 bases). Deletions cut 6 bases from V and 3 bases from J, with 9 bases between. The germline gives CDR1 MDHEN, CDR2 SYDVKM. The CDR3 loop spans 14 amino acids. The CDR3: CASSRVFGANVLTF. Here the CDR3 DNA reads TGTGCCAGCAGCAGGGTCTTTGGGGCCAACGTCCTGACTTTC.

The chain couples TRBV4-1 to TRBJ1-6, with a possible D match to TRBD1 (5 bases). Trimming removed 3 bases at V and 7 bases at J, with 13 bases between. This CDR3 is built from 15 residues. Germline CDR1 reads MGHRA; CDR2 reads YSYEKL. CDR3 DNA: TGCGCCAGCAGCCATCCTGGGACTGCGAATTCACCCCTCCACTTT. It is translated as CASSHPGTANSPLHF.

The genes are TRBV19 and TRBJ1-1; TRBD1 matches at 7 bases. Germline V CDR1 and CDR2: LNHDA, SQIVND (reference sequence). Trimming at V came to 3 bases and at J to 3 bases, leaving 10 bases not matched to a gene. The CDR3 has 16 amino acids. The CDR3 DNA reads TGTGCCAGTAGTATCCCCCAAGGGGGCCACTACACTGAAGCTTTCTTT. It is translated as CASSIPQGGHYTEAFF.

The CDR3 is CASSLSGGAYEQYF. The CDR3 nucleotides are TGTGCCAGCAGTCTTAGCGGGGGGGCCTACGAGCAGTACTTC. This chain joins TRBV5-4 and TRBJ2-7, with 11 bases that match TRBD2. This CDR3 comprises 14 residues. Per germline, CDR1 SGHNT and CDR2 YYREEE (reference sequence). The junction had 3 bases not matched to a gene; V was cut back by 5 bases and J by 2 bases. The full variable domain, in which reference TRBV5-4 and TRBJ2-7 provide the parts outside the CDR3, is ETGVTQSPTHLIKTRGQQVTLRCSSQSGHNTVSWYQQALGQGPQFIFQYYREEENGRGNFPPRFSGLQFPNYSSELNVNALELDDSALYLCASSLSGGAYEQYFGPGTRLTVT.

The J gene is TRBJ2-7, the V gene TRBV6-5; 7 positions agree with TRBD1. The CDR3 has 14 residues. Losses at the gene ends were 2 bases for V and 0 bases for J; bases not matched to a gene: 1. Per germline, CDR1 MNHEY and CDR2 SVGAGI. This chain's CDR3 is CASSYGDSSYEQYF. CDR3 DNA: TGTGCCAGCAGTTACGGGGACAGCTCCTACGAGCAGTACTTC.